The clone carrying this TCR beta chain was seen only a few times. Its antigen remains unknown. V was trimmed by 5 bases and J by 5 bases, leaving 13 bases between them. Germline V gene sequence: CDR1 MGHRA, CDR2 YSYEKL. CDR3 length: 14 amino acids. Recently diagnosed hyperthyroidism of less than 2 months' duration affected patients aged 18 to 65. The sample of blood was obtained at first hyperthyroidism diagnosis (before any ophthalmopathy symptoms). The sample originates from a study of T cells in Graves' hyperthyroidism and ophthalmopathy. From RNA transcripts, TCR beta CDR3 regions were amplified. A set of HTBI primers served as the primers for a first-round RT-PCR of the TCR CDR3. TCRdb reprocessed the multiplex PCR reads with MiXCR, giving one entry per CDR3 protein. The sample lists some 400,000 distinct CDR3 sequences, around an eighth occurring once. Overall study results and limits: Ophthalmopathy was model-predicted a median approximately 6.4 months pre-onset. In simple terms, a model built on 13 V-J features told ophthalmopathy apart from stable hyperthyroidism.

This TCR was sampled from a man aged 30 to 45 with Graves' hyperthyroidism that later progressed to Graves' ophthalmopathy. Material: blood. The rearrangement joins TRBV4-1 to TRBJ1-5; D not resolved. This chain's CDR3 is CASSKAGEDQPQHF. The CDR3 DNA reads TGCGCCAGCAGCAAAGCTGGGGAGGATCAGCCCCAGCATTTT.